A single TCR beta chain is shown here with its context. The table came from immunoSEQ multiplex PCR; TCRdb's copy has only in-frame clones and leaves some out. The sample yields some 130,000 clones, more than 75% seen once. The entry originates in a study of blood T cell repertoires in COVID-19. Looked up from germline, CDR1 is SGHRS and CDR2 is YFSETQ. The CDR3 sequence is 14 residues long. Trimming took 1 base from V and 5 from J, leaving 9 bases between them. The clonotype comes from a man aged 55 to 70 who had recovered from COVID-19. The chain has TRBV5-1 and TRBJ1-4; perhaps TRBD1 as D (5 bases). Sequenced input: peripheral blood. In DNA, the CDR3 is TGCGCCAGCAGCTTGCAAGGGGCGAATGAAAAACTGTTTTTT. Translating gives CASSLQGANEKLFF.